These 27 T cell receptor beta chains were all obtained from the same sample, sequenced in a study of blood T cell repertoires in COVID-19. Method: immunoSEQ multiplex PCR; TCRdb's copy keeps in-frame clones and lacks some. The sample includes under 250,000 clones, about 80% of them seen just once. What was sequenced was peripheral blood. Receptor source: a woman in her thirties or forties with active or convalescent COVID-19.

V is TRBV5-6 and J is TRBJ2-6, with D hard to call. The germline CDR1 and CDR2 sequences are SGHDT and YYEEEE. V lost 5 bases and J 1 base, leaving 7 bases between the germline ends. The CDR3 extends over 14 amino acids. CDR3: CASSEPSGANVLTF. CDR3 sequence (DNA): TGTGCCAGCAGTGAGCCTTCTGGGGCCAACGTCCTGACTTTC. The variable domain in full, with the rest retrieved from reference TRBV5-6 and TRBJ2-6, is DAGVTQSPTHLIKTRGQQVTLRCSPKSGHDTVSWYQQALGQGPQFIFQYYEEEERQRGNFPDRFSGHQFPNYSSELNVNALLLGDSALYLCASSEPSGANVLTFGAGSRLTVL.

The chain has TRBV27 and TRBJ1-3, with D possibly being TRBD1 (5 bases). Trimming pared 4 bases from V and 4 bases from J, leaving 8 bases between. CDR3 length: 13 residues. Germline loops: CDR1 MNHEY, CDR2 SMNVEV (reference sequence). The CDR3 nucleotides are TGTGCCAGCAGTTCAGGGTACGGAAACACCATATATTTT. Its translation is CASSSGYGNTIYF.

The table lists this clone with a few counts. The CDR3: CASSEIRYSSPLHF. The CDR3 DNA sequence: TGTGCCAGCAGTGAGATCCGTTACAGTTCACCCCTCCACTTT. The V and J genes are TRBV6-1 and TRBJ1-6; D is ambiguous. Germline V gene data show CDR1 as MNHNS and CDR2 as SASEGT. The CDR3 consists of 14 residues. V gave up 3 bases and J gave up 9 bases, with 12 bases separating them.

The chain is built from TRBV7-9 and TRBJ1-1, with TRBD1 identical over 8 bases. J was trimmed by 0 bases and V by 5 bases; bases with no gene match: 11. This CDR3 comprises 17 residues. Germline loops: CDR1 SEHNR, CDR2 FQNEAQ (reference sequence). For the CDR3, the DNA is TGTGCCAGCAGCCCCATCACAGGGGGAGGGATGAACACTGAAGCTTTCTTT. It is translated as CASSPITGGGMNTEAFF. Drawing the rest from reference TRBV7-9 and TRBJ1-1, the complete variable domain is DTGVSQNPRHKITKRGQNVTFRCDPISEHNRLYWYRQTLGQGPEFLTYFQNEAQLEKSRLLSDRFSAERPKGSFSTLEIQRTEQGDSAMYLCASSPITGGGMNTEAFFGQGTRLTVV.

V usage is TRBV19 and J usage is TRBJ1-5; D may be TRBD1 (6 bases). This CDR3 comprises 15 residues. Between the trimmed V and J ends, which lost 7 bases and 6 bases, there was a span of 19 bases. Per germline, CDR1 LNHDA and CDR2 SQIVND (reference sequence). CDR3 bases: TGTGCCAGTACCATTACAGGGCGTTCGATTCAGCCCCAGCATTTT. Translating gives CASTITGRSIQPQHF. Combining the CDR3 with reference TRBV19 and TRBJ1-5 gives the whole variable domain DGGITQSPKYLFRKEGQNVTLSCEQNLNHDAMYWYRQDPGQGLRLIYYSQIVNDFQKGDIAEGYSVSREKKESFPLTVTSAQKNPTAFYLCASTITGRSIQPQHFGDGTRLSIL.

This clone was seen a handful of times. The chain joins TRBV30 to TRBJ1-4; 8 nucleotides agree with TRBD1. CDR3 size: 15 residues. The V and J ends lost 1 base and 8 bases, in that order; junction bases with no gene match: 9. The germline V gene encodes CDR1 GTSNPN and CDR2 SVGIG (reference sequence). The CDR3 sequence: CAWSAVRGPGEKLFF. The CDR3, as DNA: TGTGCCTGGAGTGCGGTCAGGGGGCCGGGGGAAAAACTGTTTTTT.

This clone was observed a single time. This chain links TRBV6-2 or TRBV6-3 with TRBJ2-1; TRBD2 matches at 8 bases. The J segment lost 6 bases and the V segment lost 6 bases, leaving 16 bases of the junction unmatched. This CDR3 has 17 amino acids. CDR1 and CDR2 (germline): MNHEY, SVGEGT. CDR3 DNA sequence: TGTGCCAGCAGCCGCAGCCGCGGGGGGATGGCCTCCAATGAGCAGTTCTTC. Protein sequence: CASSRSRGGMASNEQFF.

This clone was seen just once. Relative to the germline gene, one junction end is altered; a read error may explain this. The chain employs TRBV7-7 and TRBJ1-1, with D hard to call. Germline CDR1 is SSHAT and CDR2 is FNYEAQ (reference sequence). The CDR3 totals 13 residues. CDR3 loop: CASSYSRNTEAFF. The CDR3 coding sequence is TGTGCTAGCAGCTACAGTAGAAACACTGAAGCTTTCTTT.

CDR3 protein: CASRFWAGGNTGELFF. Here the CDR3 DNA reads TGTGCCAGCAGGTTTTGGGCGGGGGGGAACACCGGGGAGCTGTTTTTT. The gene calls are TRBV27 and TRBJ2-2, with TRBD2 matching over 8 bases. This CDR3 spans 16 amino acids. CDR1 and CDR2 (germline): MNHEY, SMNVEV (reference sequence). V trimming: 6 bases; J trimming: 1 base; junction bases outside the gene matches: 7.

The CDR3 reads CASSASGGNNEQFF. The DNA of the CDR3 is TGCGCCAGCAGCGCTAGCGGGGGTAACAATGAGCAGTTCTTC. The chain uses TRBV5-1 and TRBJ2-1; 10 bases map to TRBD2. Germline V gene data show CDR1 as SGHRS and CDR2 as YFSETQ. With 4 bases clipped from V and 5 bases from J, the junction kept 3 bases outside the gene matches. The CDR3 totals 14 residues.

This chain links TRBV5-1 with TRBJ1-3, with 7 bases that match TRBD1. V gave up 4 bases and J gave up 2 bases; unmatched junction bases: 6. The CDR3 sequence is 15 residues long. Germline-derived CDR1 and CDR2 are SGHRS and YFSETQ. CDR3 region: CASSGGTATGNTIYF. For the CDR3, the DNA is TGCGCCAGCAGCGGAGGGACAGCCACTGGAAACACCATATATTTT.

The DNA for the CDR3 is TGCGCCAGCAGCTTGGACGCCAGGCCTGGAAACACCATATATTTT. This gives the protein CASSLDARPGNTIYF. The V gene is TRBV5-1, the J gene TRBJ1-3, with unresolved D. V was trimmed by 0 bases and J by 2 bases, leaving 9 bases between them. From germline, CDR1 is SGHRS and CDR2 YFSETQ. This CDR3 is 15 amino acids long.

The J gene is TRBJ1-1, the V gene TRBV29-1; D ambiguous. Trimming pared 6 bases from V and 2 bases from J, leaving 4 bases between. Germline loops: CDR1 SQVTM, CDR2 ANQGSEA. This CDR3 has 10 amino acids. The CDR3 loop is CSVFNTEAFF. The CDR3, as DNA: TGCAGCGTCTTTAACACTGAAGCTTTCTTT.

The genes are TRBV9 and TRBJ1-5; a weak D match, TRBD1 (6 bases). This CDR3 has 14 residues. Germline V gene data show CDR1 as SGDLS and CDR2 as YYNGEE. Trimming took 4 bases from V and 3 from J, leaving 11 bases between them. The CDR3, as DNA: TGTGCCAGCAGCCCAGGGGTGTACAATCAGCCCCAGCATTTT. Translating it yields CASSPGVYNQPQHF.

V is TRBV6-6 and J is TRBJ2-7; possible D gene TRBD1, 6 bases. CDR3 length equals 13 residues. V lost 6 bases and J 1 base, leaving 10 bases between the germline ends. Germline V gene data show CDR1 as MNHNY and CDR2 as SVGAGI (reference sequence). The CDR3 here is CASSSQGSYEQYF. The CDR3 nucleotides are TGTGCCAGCAGCTCCCAGGGGTCCTACGAGCAGTACTTC.

As concerns this clone: Other nucleotide sequences from this sample produce the same CDR3. This chain uses TRBV6-5 with TRBJ1-5, with TRBD1 matching 9 bases. V dropped 5 bases and J dropped 5; count of bases not matched to a gene: 4. Per the germline V gene, CDR1 is MNHEY and CDR2 is SVGAGI. The CDR3 consists of 14 residues. CDR3 bases: TGTGCCAGCAGTACAGACAGGGGGTATCAGCCCCAGCATTTT. This sequence encodes CASSTDRGYQPQHF.

A word on this clone: This sample also contains other DNA sequences that code for the same CDR3. The rearrangement uses TRBV3-1 (or the pseudogene TRBV3-2) and TRBJ2-5; D not certain. Germline V gene data show CDR1 as LGHDT and CDR2 as YNNKEL (reference sequence). The ends were cut back, 0 bases at V and 5 bases at J, with 4 bases in the middle. The CDR3 runs to 12 residues. The CDR3 region has the DNA TGTGCCAGCAGCCAAGACAGGGAGACCCAGTACTTC. It translates to CASSQDRETQYF.

V and J are TRBV18 and TRBJ1-2, with D unclear. V was shortened by 2 bases and J by 5 bases, with 9 bases between the two germline ends. Per the germline V gene, CDR1 is KGHSH and CDR2 is LQKENI. The CDR3 extends over 13 amino acids. The CDR3 sequence is CASSPERGYGYTF. The DNA for the CDR3 is TGTGCCAGCTCACCAGAGCGGGGTTATGGCTACACCTTC.

This chain's CDR3 is CASTRPPRTGTEAFF. The CDR3 region has the DNA TGTGCCAGCACCCGACCCCCCCGGACAGGGACTGAAGCTTTCTTT. The chain joins TRBV6-6 to TRBJ1-1; 8 nucleotides match TRBD1. The CDR3 has 15 amino acids. The trim removed 7 bases at V and 5 bases at J, leaving 12 bases unmatched. Germline V gene data show CDR1 as MNHNY and CDR2 as SVGAGI (reference sequence).

This chain joins TRBV4-1 and TRBJ2-1, with 10 bases matching TRBD1. Trimming at V came to 4 bases and at J to 6 bases, leaving 3 bases not matched to a gene. Germline CDR1 MGHRA, CDR2 YSYEKL. The length of the CDR3 is 14 residues. The CDR3 sequence is CASSRGQGINEQFF. Here the CDR3 DNA reads TGCGCCAGCAGCCGGGGACAGGGGATCAATGAGCAGTTCTTC.

J is TRBJ1-6 and V is TRBV27; 7 bases map to TRBD1. Germline values: CDR1 MNHEY, CDR2 SMNVEV (reference sequence). V was clipped by 1 base and J by 7 bases; unmatched bases: 1. This CDR3 has 14 amino acids. This CDR3 is CASSLLGGNSPLHF. CDR3 sequence (DNA): TGTGCCAGCAGTTTATTAGGGGGCAATTCACCCCTCCACTTT.

The J gene is TRBJ2-7, the V gene TRBV11-3, with D possibly being TRBD2 (6 bases). Trimming shortened V by 6 bases and J by 3 bases, and 12 bases separated the two germline ends. The CDR3 runs to 13 residues. The germline V gene has CDR1 SGHNT and CDR2 YENEEA. CDR3 coding DNA: TGTGCCAGCAGGGAGGGAAGGAACTACGAGCAGTACTTC. This codes for CASREGRNYEQYF.

The V call is TRBV6-6, the J call TRBJ2-1; 13 bases are a match to TRBD2. The germline V gene has CDR1 MNHNY and CDR2 SVGAGI (reference sequence). The junction had 4 bases not matched to a gene; V was cut back by 2 bases and J by 6 bases. CDR3 size: 16 residues. This CDR3 reads CASSYRTSGSGNEQFF. The CDR3 DNA is TGTGCCAGCAGTTACCGGACTAGCGGGAGCGGCAATGAGCAGTTCTTC.

The chain uses TRBV2 and TRBJ1-2; D is ambiguous. From germline, CDR1 is SNHLY and CDR2 FYNNEI. V was pared by 7 bases and J by 0 bases, with 15 bases between. This CDR3 is 15 amino acids long. The CDR3 sequence is CASIRGAVANYGYTF. CDR3 DNA: TGTGCCAGCATTCGGGGTGCCGTAGCTAACTATGGCTACACCTTC.

The CDR3, as DNA: TGTGCCAGTAGTAGTGAGGGAGTGCGGCCCCAGCATTTT. Protein product: CASSSEGVRPQHF. The V call is TRBV19, the J call TRBJ1-5; no reliable D call. This CDR3 has 13 residues. Germline V lookup: CDR1 LNHDA, CDR2 SQIVND (reference sequence). V was trimmed by 4 bases and J by 9 bases, leaving 13 bases between them.

V usage is TRBV4-3 and J usage is TRBJ2-2, with TRBD1 as a possible D gene (5 bases). Germline lookup yields CDR1 LGHNA and CDR2 YSLEER. V lost 1 base, J lost 1 base, and 10 bases lay in between. There are 16 residues in the CDR3. CDR3 in DNA: TGCGCCAGCAGCCAAGGGCTTAGGGGGAACACCGGGGAGCTGTTTTTT. Protein: CASSQGLRGNTGELFF.

Remarks on this clone: The junction shows a germline mismatch at one end, possibly a read error. The V gene is TRBV7-7, the J gene TRBJ1-2; 11 bases agree with TRBD1. The CDR3 consists of 13 residues. The germline V gene has CDR1 SSHAT and CDR2 FNYEAQ (reference sequence). Here the CDR3 DNA reads TGTGCTAGCAGGACAGGGGGCGGCTATGGCTACACCTTC. Translating it yields CASRTGGGYGYTF.